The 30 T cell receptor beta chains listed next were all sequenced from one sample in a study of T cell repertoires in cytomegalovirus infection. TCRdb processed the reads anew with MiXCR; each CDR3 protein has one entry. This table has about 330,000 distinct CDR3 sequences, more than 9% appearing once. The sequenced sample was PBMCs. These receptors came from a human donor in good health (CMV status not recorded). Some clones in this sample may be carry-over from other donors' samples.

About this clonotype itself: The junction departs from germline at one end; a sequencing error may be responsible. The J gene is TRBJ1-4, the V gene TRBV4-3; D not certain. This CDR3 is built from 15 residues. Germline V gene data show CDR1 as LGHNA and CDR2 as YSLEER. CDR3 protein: CASGQDPSGGEKLFF. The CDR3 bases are TGCGCCAGCGGCCAAGATCCCAGTGGAGGGGAAAAACTGTTTTTT.

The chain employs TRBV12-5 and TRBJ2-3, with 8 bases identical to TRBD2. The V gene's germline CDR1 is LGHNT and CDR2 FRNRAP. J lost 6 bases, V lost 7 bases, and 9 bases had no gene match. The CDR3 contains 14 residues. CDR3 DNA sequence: TGTGCTAGTGCTCGTAGCGGGGAGGGGGATACGCAGTATTTT. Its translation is CASARSGEGDTQYF.

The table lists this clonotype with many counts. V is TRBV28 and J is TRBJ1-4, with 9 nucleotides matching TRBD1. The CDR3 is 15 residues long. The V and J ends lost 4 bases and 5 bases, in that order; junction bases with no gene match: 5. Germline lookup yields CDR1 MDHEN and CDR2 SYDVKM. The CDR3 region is CASSSDGTGNEKLFF. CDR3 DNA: TGTGCCAGCAGTTCCGACGGGACAGGGAATGAAAAACTGTTTTTT.

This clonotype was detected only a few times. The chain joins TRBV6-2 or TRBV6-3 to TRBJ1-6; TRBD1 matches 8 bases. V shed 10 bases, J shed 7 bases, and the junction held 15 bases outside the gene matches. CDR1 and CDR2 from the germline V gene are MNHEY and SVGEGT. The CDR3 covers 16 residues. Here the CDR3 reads CATTPPRDRLNSPLHF. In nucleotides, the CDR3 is TGTGCCACCACACCACCCCGGGACAGGCTGAATTCACCCCTCCACTTT.

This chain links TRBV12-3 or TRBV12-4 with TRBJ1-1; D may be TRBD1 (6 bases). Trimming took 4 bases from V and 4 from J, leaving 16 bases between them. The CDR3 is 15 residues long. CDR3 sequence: CASSSEPGHGTEAFF. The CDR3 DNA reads TGTGCCAGCAGTTCCGAGCCGGGACACGGCACTGAAGCTTTCTTT.

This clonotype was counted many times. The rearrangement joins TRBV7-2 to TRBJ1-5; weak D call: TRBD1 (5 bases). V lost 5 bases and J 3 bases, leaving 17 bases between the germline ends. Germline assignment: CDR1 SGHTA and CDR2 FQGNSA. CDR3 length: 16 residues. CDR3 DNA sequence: TGTGCCAGCAGCCTAGGGGCGGGGCGCACCAATCAGCCCCAGCATTTT. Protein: CASSLGAGRTNQPQHF.

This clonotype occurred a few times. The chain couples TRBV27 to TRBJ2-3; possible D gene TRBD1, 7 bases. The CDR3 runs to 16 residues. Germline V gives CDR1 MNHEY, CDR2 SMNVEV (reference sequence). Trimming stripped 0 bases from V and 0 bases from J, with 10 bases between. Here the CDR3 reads CASSLSQGRSTDTQYF. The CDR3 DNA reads TGTGCCAGCAGTTTATCACAGGGGAGGAGCACAGATACGCAGTATTTT.

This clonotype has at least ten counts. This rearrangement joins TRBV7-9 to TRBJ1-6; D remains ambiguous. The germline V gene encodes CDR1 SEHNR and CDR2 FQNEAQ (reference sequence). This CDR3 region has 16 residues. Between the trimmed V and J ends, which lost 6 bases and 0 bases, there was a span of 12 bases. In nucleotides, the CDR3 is TGTGCCAGCAGGGCCGGGCGAAGCTCCTATAATTCACCCCTCCACTTT. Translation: CASRAGRSSYNSPLHF.

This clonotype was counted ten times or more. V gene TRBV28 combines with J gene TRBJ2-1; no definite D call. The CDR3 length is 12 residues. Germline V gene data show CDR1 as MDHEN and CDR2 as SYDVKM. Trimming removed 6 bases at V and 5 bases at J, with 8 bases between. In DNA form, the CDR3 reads TGTGCCAGCAGAGTCACAAACAATGAGCAGTTCTTC. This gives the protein CASRVTNNEQFF.

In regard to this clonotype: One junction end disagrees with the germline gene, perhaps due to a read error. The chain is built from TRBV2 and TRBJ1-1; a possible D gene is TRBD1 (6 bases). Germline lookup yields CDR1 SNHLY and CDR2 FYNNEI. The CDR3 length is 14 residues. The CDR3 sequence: CASSERGGRMKASF. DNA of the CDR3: TGTGCCAGCAGTGAAAGAGGGGGACGAATGAAAGCTTCCTTT.

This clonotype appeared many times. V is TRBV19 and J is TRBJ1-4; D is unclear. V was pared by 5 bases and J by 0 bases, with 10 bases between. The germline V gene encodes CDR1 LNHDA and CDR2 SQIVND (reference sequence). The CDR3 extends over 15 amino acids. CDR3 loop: CASSGISATNEKLFF. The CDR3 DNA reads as TGTGCCAGTAGTGGTATAAGTGCAACTAATGAAAAACTGTTTTTT.

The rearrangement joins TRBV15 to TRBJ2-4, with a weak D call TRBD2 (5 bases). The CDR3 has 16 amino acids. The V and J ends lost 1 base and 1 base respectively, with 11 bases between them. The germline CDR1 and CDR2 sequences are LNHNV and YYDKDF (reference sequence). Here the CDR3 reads CATSRVPREAKNIQYF. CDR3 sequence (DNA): TGTGCCACCAGCAGAGTCCCTAGGGAGGCCAAAAACATTCAGTACTTC.

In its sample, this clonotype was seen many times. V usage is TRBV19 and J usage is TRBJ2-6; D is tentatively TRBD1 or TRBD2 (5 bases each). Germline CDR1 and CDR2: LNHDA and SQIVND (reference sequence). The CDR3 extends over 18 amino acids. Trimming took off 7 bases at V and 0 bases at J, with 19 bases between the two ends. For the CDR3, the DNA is TGTGCCAGTACTGAGGTTCCGGGGCGCGGCTCTGGGGCCAACGTCCTGACTTTC. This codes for CASTEVPGRGSGANVLTF.

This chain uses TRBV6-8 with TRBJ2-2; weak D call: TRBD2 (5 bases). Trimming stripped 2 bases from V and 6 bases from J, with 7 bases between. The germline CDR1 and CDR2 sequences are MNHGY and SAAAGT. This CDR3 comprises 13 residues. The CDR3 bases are TGTGCCAGCAGTTACCGGGAAGCCGGGGAGCTGTTTTTT. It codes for CASSYREAGELFF.

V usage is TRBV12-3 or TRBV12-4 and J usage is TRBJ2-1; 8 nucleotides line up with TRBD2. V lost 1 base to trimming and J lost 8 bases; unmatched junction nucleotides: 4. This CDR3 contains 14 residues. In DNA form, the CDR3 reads TGTGCCAGCAGTTTAGACGGGGGGGCCGATGAGCAGTTCTTC. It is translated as CASSLDGGADEQFF.

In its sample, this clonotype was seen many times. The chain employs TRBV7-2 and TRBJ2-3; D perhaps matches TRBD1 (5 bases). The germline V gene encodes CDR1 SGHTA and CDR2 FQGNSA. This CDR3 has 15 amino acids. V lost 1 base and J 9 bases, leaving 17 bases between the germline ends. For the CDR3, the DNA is TGTGCCAGCAGCTTAGACCCTCCAGGGATAGGCACGCAGTATTTT. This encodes CASSLDPPGIGTQYF.

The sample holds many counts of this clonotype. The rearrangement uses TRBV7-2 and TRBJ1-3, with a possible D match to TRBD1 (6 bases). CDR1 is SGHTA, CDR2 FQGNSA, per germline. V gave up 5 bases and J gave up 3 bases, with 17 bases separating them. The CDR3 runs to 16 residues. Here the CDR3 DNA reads TGTGCCAGCAGCAGATACAGGGTAGTGGGTGGAAACACCATATATTTT. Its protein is CASSRYRVVGGNTIYF.

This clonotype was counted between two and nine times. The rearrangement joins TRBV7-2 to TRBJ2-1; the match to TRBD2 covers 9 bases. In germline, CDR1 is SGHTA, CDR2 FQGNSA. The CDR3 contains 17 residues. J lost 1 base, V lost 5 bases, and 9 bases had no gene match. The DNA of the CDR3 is TGTGCCAGCAGCGTCGCCCCTAGCGGGACTTCCTACAATGAGCAGTTCTTC. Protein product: CASSVAPSGTSYNEQFF.

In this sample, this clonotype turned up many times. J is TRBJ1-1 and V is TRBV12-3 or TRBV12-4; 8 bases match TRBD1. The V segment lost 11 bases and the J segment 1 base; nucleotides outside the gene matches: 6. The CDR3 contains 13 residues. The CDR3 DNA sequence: TGTGCCTTAAGACAGGGGAGGAACACTGAAGCTTTCTTT. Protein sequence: CALRQGRNTEAFF.

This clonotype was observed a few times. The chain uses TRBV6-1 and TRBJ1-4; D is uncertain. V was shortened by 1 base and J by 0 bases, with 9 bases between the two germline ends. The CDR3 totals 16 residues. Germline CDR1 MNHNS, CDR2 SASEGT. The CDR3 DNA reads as TGTGCCAGCAGTGAAGGAATGGGAACAACTAATGAAAAACTGTTTTTT. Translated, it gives CASSEGMGTTNEKLFF.

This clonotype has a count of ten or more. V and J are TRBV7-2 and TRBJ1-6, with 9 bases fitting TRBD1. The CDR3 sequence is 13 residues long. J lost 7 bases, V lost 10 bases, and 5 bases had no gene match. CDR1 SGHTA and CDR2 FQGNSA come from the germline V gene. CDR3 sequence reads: CATGTGKNSPLHF. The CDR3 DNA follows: TGTGCCACCGGGACAGGGAAAAATTCACCCCTCCACTTT.

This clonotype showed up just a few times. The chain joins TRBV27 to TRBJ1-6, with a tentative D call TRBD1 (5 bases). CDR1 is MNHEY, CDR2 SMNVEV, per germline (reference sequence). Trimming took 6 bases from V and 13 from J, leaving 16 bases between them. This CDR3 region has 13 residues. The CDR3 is CASRGTAPWPLHF. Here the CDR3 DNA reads TGTGCCAGCAGGGGGACGGCTCCTTGGCCCCTCCACTTT.

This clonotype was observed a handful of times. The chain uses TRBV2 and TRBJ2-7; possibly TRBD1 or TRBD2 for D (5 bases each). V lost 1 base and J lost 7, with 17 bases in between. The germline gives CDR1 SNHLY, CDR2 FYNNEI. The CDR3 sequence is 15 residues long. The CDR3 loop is CASSEVWGKRQEQYF. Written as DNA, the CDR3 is TGTGCCAGCAGTGAAGTGTGGGGGAAGCGGCAGGAGCAGTACTTC. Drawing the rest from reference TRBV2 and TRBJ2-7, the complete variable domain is EPEVTQTPSHQVTQMGQEVILRCVPISNHLYFYWYRQILGQKVEFLVSFYNNEISEKSEIFDDQFSVERPDGSNFTLKIRSTKLEDSAMYFCASSEVWGKRQEQYFGPGTRLTVT.

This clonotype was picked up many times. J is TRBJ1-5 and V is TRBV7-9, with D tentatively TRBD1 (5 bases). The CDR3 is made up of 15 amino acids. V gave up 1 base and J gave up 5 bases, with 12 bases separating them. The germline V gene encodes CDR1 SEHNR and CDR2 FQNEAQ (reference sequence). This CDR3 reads CASSLEGRGHQPQHF. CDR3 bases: TGTGCCAGCAGCTTAGAGGGGAGGGGACATCAGCCCCAGCATTTT.

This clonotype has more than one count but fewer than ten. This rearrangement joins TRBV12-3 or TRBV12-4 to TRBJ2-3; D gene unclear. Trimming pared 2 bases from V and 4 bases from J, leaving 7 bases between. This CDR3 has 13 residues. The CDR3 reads CASSLQRADTQYF. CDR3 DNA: TGTGCCAGCAGTTTACAGCGCGCAGATACGCAGTATTTT.

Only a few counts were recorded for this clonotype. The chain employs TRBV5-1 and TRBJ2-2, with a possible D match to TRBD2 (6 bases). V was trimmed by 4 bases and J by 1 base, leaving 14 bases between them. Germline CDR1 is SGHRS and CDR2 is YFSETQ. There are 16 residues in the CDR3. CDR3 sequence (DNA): TGCGCCAGCAGCCCGGGACTGGGATTGAACACCGGGGAGCTGTTTTTT. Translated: CASSPGLGLNTGELFF.

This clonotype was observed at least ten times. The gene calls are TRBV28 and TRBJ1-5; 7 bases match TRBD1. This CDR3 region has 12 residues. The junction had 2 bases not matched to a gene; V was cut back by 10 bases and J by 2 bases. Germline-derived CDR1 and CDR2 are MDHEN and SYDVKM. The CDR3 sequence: CATRGGNQPQHF. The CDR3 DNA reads TGTGCCACCAGGGGGGGCAATCAGCCCCAGCATTTT.

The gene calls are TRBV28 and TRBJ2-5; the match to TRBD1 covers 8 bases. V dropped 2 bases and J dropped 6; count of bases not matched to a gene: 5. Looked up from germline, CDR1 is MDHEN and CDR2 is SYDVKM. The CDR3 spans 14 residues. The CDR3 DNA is TGTGCCAGCAGTTTAGTTCAGGGGGCGAAGACCCAGTACTTC. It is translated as CASSLVQGAKTQYF.

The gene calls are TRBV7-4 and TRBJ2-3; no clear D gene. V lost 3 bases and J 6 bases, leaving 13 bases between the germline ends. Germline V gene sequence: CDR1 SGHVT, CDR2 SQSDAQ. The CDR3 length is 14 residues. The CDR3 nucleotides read TGTGCCAGCAGCTTTACGAGCGAATCGGATACGCAGTATTTT. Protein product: CASSFTSESDTQYF.

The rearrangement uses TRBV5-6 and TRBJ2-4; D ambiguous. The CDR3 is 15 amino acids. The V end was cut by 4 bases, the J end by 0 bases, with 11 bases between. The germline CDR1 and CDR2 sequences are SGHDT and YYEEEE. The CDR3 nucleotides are TGTGCCAGCAGCGCTTTTATACTAGCCAAAAACATTCAGTACTTC. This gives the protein CASSAFILAKNIQYF. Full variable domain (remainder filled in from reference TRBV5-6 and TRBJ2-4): DAGVTQSPTHLIKTRGQQVTLRCSPKSGHDTVSWYQQALGQGPQFIFQYYEEEERQRGNFPDRFSGHQFPNYSSELNVNALLLGDSALYLCASSAFILAKNIQYFGAGTRLSVL.